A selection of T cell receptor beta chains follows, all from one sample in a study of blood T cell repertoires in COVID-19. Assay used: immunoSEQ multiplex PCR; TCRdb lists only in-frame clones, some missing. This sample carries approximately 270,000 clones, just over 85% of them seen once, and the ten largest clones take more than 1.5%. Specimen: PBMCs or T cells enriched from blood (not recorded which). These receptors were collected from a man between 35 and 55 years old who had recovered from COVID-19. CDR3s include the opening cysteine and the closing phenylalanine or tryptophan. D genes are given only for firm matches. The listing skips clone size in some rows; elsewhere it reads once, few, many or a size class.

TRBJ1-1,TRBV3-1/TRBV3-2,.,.,CASSQVMPGVSNTEAFF,TGTGCCAGCAGCCAAGTCATGCCAGGTGTCTCGAACACTGAAGCTTTCTTT
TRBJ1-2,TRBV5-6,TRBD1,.,CASSLEGTGLYGYTF,TGTGCCAGCAGCTTGGAAGGGACAGGCCTCTATGGCTACACCTTC
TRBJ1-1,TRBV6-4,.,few,CASSVEAFSTEAFF,TGTGCCAGCAGTGTTGAGGCTTTCTCCACTGAAGCTTTCTTT
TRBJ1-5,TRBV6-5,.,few,CASSASVLVQPQHF,TGTGCCAGCAGCGCCAGTGTGTTGGTGCAGCCCCAGCATTTT
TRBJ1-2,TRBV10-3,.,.,CAISESSVYGYTF,TGTGCCATCAGTGAGTCCTCGGTCTATGGCTACACCTTC
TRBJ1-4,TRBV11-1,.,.,CASSLTAVNEKLFF,TGTGCCAGCAGCTTAACAGCGGTAAATGAAAAACTGTTTTTT
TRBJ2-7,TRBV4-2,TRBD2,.,CASRGSGTSYEQYF,TGTGCCAGCAGGGGTAGCGGGACCTCCTACGAGCAGTACTTC
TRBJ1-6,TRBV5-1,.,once,CASSPTGYGDSPLHF,TGCGCCAGCAGCCCCACAGGGTATGGCGATTCACCCCTCCACTTT
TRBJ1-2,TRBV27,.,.,CASSISLRGYGYTF,TGTGCCAGCAGCATCTCTTTAAGGGGCTATGGCTACACCTTC
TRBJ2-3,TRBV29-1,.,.,CSSGESQADTQYF,TGCAGCTCCGGGGAGTCGCAGGCAGATACGCAGTATTTT
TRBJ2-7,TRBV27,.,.,CASSLWTNSYEQYF,TGTGCCAGCAGTTTATGGACAAATTCCTACGAGCAGTACTTC
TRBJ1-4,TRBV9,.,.,CASSPLAGTNEKLFF,TGTGCCAGCAGCCCCCTGGCGGGAACTAATGAAAAACTGTTTTTT
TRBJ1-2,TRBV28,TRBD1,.,CASSDRVSVHGYTF,TGTGCCAGCAGTGACAGGGTCTCCGTCCATGGCTACACCTTC
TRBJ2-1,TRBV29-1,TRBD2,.,CSVGRAGDAYNEQFF,TGCAGCGTTGGACGGGCGGGAGACGCCTACAATGAGCAGTTCTTC
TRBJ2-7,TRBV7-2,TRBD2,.,CASSLAGTSGIYEQYF,TGTGCCAGCAGCTTAGCCGGGACTAGCGGGATCTACGAGCAGTACTTC
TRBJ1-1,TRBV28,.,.,CASRAQGMNTEAFF,TGTGCCAGCAGGGCACAGGGCATGAACACTGAAGCTTTCTTT
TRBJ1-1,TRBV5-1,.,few,CASSSSGVQTEAFF,TGCGCCAGCAGCTCGTCAGGGGTTCAGACTGAAGCTTTCTTT
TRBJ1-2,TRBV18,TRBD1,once,CASSPSRDSYGYTF,TGTGCCAGCTCACCATCCCGGGACAGCTATGGCTACACCTTC
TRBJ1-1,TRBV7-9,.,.,CASSLTSDTEAFF,TGTGCCAGCAGCTTAACCTCGGACACTGAAGCTTTCTTT
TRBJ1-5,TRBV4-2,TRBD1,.,CASNIRDRDNQPQHF,TGTGCCAGCAACATCCGGGACAGGGACAATCAGCCCCAGCATTTT
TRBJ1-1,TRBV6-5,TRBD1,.,CASRQTGGTEAFF,TGTGCCAGCCGCCAAACAGGGGGCACTGAAGCTTTCTTT
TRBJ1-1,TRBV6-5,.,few,CASSSRPQGWAFF,TGTGCCAGCAGTTCCCGACCCCAGGGATGGGCTTTCTTT
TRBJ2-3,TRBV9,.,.,CASKEVDGTDTQYF,TGTGCCAGCAAAGAGGTAGATGGGACAGATACGCAGTATTTT
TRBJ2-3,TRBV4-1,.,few,CASSHPKGGGRTTDTQYF,TGCGCCAGCAGCCATCCCAAGGGAGGGGGAAGAACGACAGATACGCAGTATTTT
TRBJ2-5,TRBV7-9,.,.,CASSLEQGETQYF,TGTGCCAGCAGCTTAGAACAGGGCGAGACCCAGTACTTC
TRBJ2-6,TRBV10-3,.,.,CAISGGSSGANVLTF,TGTGCCATCAGTGGAGGGAGCTCTGGGGCCAACGTCCTGACTTTC
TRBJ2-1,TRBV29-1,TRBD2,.,CSVDLSGGALEQFF,TGCAGCGTTGATTTGAGCGGGGGGGCGCTTGAGCAGTTCTTC
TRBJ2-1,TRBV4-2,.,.,CASSQEGGNLYNEQFF,TGTGCCAGCAGCCAAGAAGGCGGGAACCTCTACAATGAGCAGTTCTTC
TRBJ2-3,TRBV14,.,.,CASSQEQSYTDTQYF,TGTGCCAGCAGCCAAGAACAGAGTTACACAGATACGCAGTATTTT
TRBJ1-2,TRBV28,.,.,CASSLAPGQGYGYTF,TGTGCCAGCAGTTTAGCTCCGGGTCAGGGTTATGGCTACACCTTC